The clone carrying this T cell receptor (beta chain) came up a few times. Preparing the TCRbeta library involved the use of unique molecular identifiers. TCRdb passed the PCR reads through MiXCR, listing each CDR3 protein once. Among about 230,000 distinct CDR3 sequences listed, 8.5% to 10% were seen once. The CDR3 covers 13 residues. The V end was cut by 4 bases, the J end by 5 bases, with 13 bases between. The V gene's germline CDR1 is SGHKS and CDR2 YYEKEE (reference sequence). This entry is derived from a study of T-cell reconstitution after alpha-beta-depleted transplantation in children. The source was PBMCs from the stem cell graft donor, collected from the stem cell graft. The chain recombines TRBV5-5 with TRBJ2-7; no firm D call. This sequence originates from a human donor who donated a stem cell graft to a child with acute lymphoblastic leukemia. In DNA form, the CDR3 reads TGTGCCAGCAGCCGGAGAGGTTTGCACGAGCAGTACTTC. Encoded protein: CASSRRGLHEQYF. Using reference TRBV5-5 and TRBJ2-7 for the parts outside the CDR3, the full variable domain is DAGVTQSPTHLIKTRGQQVTLRCSPISGHKSVSWYQQVLGQGPQFIFQYYEKEERGRGNFPDRFSARQFPNYSSELNVNALLLGDSALYLCASSRRGLHEQYFGPGTRLTVT.